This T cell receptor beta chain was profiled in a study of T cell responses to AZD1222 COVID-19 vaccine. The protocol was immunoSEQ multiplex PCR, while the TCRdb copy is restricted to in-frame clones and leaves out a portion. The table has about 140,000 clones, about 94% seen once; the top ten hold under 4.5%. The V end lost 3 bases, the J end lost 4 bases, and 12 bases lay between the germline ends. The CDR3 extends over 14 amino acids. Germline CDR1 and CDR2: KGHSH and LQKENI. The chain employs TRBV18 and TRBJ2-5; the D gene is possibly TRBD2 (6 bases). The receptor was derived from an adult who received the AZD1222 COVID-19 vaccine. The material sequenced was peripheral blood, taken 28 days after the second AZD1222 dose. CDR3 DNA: TGTGCCAGCTCACCTGAGGCCGGGGGAGAGACCCAGTACTTC. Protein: CASSPEAGGETQYF.